The source of this T cell receptor (beta chain) is a study of regulatory T cells in long-lasting Graves disease. Study summary: Antithyroid drug intake by newly diagnosed Graves' patients had lasted under 3 months.

Germline values: CDR1 KGHSH, CDR2 LQKENI. The V end lost 2 bases, the J end lost 8 bases, and 16 bases lay between the germline ends. This CDR3 has 15 amino acids. Overall study results and limits: Among persistent patients, a larger number of public clonotypes were shared (about 3,000) than among newly diagnosed patients (roughly 910).

Building of the TCR beta libraries involved iRepertoire HTBI primers and Arm-PCR of CDR3 regions. TCRdb analysed the multiplex PCR reads with MiXCR anew, one entry per CDR3 protein. The repertoire has 420,000 or so distinct CDR3 sequences, around 15% of them found once; the top ten carry around a quarter. This clonotype was seen more than once but under ten times. Its antigen remains unidentified. Specified time point: newly diagnosed GD, antithyroid drugs for less than 3 months. From PBMCs, RNA was extracted and then used to make the TCR library. These data were also filed under a second study, of T cells in Graves' hyperthyroidism and ophthalmopathy. That publication notes: In simple terms, a model built on 13 V-J features told ophthalmopathy apart from stable hyperthyroidism.

Sequences were derived from peripheral blood mononuclear cells (PBMCs), sampled at new diagnosis, from a patient treated with antithyroid drugs. This sequence originates from a woman between 18 and 29 years old with Graves disease. V is TRBV18 and J is TRBJ2-1; maybe TRBD1 (6 bases). CDR3 sequence: CASSPEQGGSYEQFF. The CDR3 DNA reads TGTGCCAGCTCACCAGAACAGGGTGGGTCGTATGAGCAGTTCTTC. Full variable domain (missing parts from reference TRBV18 and TRBJ2-1): NAGVMQNPRHLVRRRGQEARLRCSPMKGHSHVYWYRQLPEEGLKFMVYLQKENIIDESGMPKERFSAEFPKEGPSILRIQQVVRGDSAAYFCASSPEQGGSYEQFFGPGTRLTVL.